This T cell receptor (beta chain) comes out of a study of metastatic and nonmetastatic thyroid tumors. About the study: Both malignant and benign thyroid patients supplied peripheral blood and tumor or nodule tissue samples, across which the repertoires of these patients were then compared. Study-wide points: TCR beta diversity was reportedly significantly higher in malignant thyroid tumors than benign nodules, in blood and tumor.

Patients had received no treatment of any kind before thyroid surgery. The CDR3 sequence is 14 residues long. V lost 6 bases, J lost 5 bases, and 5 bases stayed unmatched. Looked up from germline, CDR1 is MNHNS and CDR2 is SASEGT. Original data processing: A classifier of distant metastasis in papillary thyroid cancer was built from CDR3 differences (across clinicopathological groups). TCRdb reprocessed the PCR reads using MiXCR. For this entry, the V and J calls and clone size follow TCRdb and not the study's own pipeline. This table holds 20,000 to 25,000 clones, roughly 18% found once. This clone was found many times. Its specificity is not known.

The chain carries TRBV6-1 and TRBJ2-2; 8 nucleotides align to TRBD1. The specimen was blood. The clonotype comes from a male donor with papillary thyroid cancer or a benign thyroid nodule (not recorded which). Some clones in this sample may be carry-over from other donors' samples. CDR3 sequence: CASRRDRLTGELFF. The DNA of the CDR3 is TGTGCCAGCAGGCGGGACAGGTTGACCGGGGAGCTGTTTTTT.